One sample yielded the 8 T cell receptor beta chains listed below, sequenced in a study of T-cell reconstitution after alpha-beta-depleted transplantation in children. Using unique molecular identifiers, the investigators prepared the TCRbeta library. A single record per CDR3 protein comes from TCRdb applying MiXCR to the PCR reads. The sample shows a few hundred thousand distinct CDR3 sequences, roughly a quarter of them seen only once. The specimen comprised PBMCs, sampled before TCRalphabeta/CD19-depleted stem cell transplant. These receptors originate from a boy under two years old with Wiskott-Aldrich syndrome, due to receive a stem cell transplant.

This chain uses TRBV28 with TRBJ2-7; 10 bases agree with TRBD2. The CDR3 contains 15 residues. Germline V lookup: CDR1 MDHEN, CDR2 SYDVKM. V gave up 1 base and J gave up 4 bases; unmatched junction bases: 4. CDR3 in DNA: TGTGCCAGCAGTTTATTGACTAGCGGGTTATACGAGCAGTACTTC. Encoded protein: CASSLLTSGLYEQYF.

The chain joins TRBV5-4 to TRBJ2-3, with 8 bases identical to TRBD1. The CDR3 extends over 19 amino acids. V lost 3 bases and J lost 4; bases outside the gene matches: 19. The germline gives CDR1 SGHNT, CDR2 YYREEE (reference sequence). The DNA for the CDR3 is TGTGCCAGCAGCTACCGAATTGCTCCTCGGACAGGGAAGGCAGATACGCAGTATTTT. It specifies CASSYRIAPRTGKADTQYF.

Of note for this clonotype: A read error may account for a junction end that differs from germline. The V call is TRBV20-1, the J call TRBJ2-7; tentative D call: TRBD2 (6 bases). CDR1 is DFQATT and CDR2 is SNEGSKA in the germline V gene (reference sequence). This CDR3 contains 14 residues. CDR3 coding DNA: TGCAGTGCTAACTCCGGGAGCCTCTCCTCCGAGCAGTACTTC. It translates to CSANSGSLSSEQYF.

The J gene is TRBJ2-7, the V gene TRBV29-1, with 9 bases aligning to TRBD2. Germline V gene data show CDR1 as SQVTM and CDR2 as ANQGSEA. The CDR3 is 13 amino acids. V was pared by 7 bases and J by 3 bases, with 7 bases of the junction left unmatched. The CDR3, as DNA: TGCAGCGCCGTGGTACTAGCGGGCTACGAGCAGTACTTC. As protein: CSAVVLAGYEQYF.

This rearrangement joins TRBV5-1 to TRBJ2-1, with D tentatively TRBD1 or TRBD2 (5 bases each). V lost 7 bases, J lost 0 bases, and 14 bases lay in between. Germline CDR1 SGHRS, CDR2 YFSETQ. The CDR3 spans 15 residues. For the CDR3, the DNA is TGCGCCAGCTCCGCCGGGACGCTCTCCTACAATGAGCAGTTCTTC. Translating it yields CASSAGTLSYNEQFF. Filled out from reference TRBV5-1 and TRBJ2-1, the complete variable domain reads KAGVTQTPRYLIKTRGQQVTLSCSPISGHRSVSWYQQTPGQGLQFLFEYFSETQRNKGNFPGRFSGRQFSNSRSEMNVSTLELGDSALYLCASSAGTLSYNEQFFGPGTRLTVL.

This clonotype was detected once. This chain connects TRBV30 to TRBJ2-6, with 8 bases aligning to TRBD1. Trimming removed 3 bases from V and 2 bases from J; junction bases left unmatched: 3. CDR3 length equals 15 residues. CDR1 and CDR2 from the germline V gene are GTSNPN and SVGIG (reference sequence). CDR3 sequence (DNA): TGTGCCTGGAGGTTGGGACAGGCTGGGGCCAACGTCCTGACTTTC. As protein: CAWRLGQAGANVLTF.

This clonotype was picked up a small number of times. J is TRBJ2-3 and V is TRBV9; D possibly corresponds to TRBD2 (6 bases). Germline CDR1 SGDLS, CDR2 YYNGEE. The CDR3 length is 14 residues. Deletions cut 2 bases from V and 3 bases from J, with 10 bases between. In DNA, the CDR3 is TGTGCCAGCAGCGTTAGCGGACTTACAGATACGCAGTATTTT. This codes for CASSVSGLTDTQYF.

The chain joins TRBV28 to TRBJ2-5; D not certain. Germline lookup yields CDR1 MDHEN and CDR2 SYDVKM. The germline V and J ends were trimmed by 5 bases and 7 bases, with 8 bases remaining between them. CDR3 length: 11 residues. The CDR3 coding sequence is TGTGCCAGCAGTAGTTTGTCGACCCAGTACTTC. Amino acid sequence: CASSSLSTQYF.